This T cell receptor beta chain was identified in a study of blood T cell repertoires in COVID-19. Losses at the gene ends were 4 bases for V and 4 bases for J; bases not matched to a gene: 7. There are 14 residues in the CDR3. Germline V gene sequence: CDR1 SGHRS, CDR2 YFSETQ. Data came from immunoSEQ multiplex PCR; TCRdb stores just in-frame clones and leaves some out. The sample holds over 200,000 clones, approximately 87% seen once. The receptor's source is a woman in her 70s with active or convalescent COVID-19. The sample taken for sequencing was peripheral blood. The V gene is TRBV5-1, the J gene TRBJ1-2; TRBD1 matches at 7 bases. The chain's CDR3 is CASSLEGAGYGYTF. The CDR3 region has the DNA TGCGCCAGCAGCCTGGAGGGGGCGGGCTATGGCTACACCTTC.